This TCR beta chain originates from a study of response to subunit inactivated influenza vaccine (dated 2018 in TCRdb). Regarding the research as a whole: The study used deep quantitative T cell receptor repertoire profiling to track responses to a trivalent subunit inactivated influenza vaccine. Paper-wide results and their limitations: It was suggested by the authors that each seasonal influenza vaccination may recruit only a limited number of new T cells.

The library was generated by RT-PCR. The sequencer was an Illumina HiSeq 2500. The public reads were reanalyzed by TCRdb: fastp trimming at Q25, MiXCR alignment, in-frame beta chains only. Under each unique CDR3 protein, matching rows form one entry showing the most common genes and DNA. The sample table contains 860,000 or so distinct CDR3 sequences; only one count was recorded for approximately 21% of them. The top ten clones comprise roughly 10% of the sample. V is pruned by 5 bases and J by 1 base, leaving 8 bases of the junction without a gene match. The CDR3 numbers 17 residues from cysteine through phenylalanine. Only CDR3 DNA is held: 51 bases, read in frame from base 1. Sequences LNHNV (CDR1) and YYDKDF (CDR2) are obtained from the germline V gene (reference sequence). There are many counts of this clonotype. The specificity of this receptor is unknown. Base qualities are not provided; no much larger clone lies one nucleotide away.

The receptor chain draws on TRBV15 and TRBJ2-1, with 10 junctional bases fitting TRBD2. The source of this sequence is a man aged 45-60 years who received an inactivated influenza vaccine. Donor details come from another sample of the same person, matched by shared clones. The material sequenced was PBMCs from blood, taken 5 days after vaccination. The nucleotide sequence is TGTGCCACCAGCGGGCTTAGCGGGGGGACATCCTACAATGAGCAGTTCTTC. This encodes CATSGLSGGTSYNEQFF.